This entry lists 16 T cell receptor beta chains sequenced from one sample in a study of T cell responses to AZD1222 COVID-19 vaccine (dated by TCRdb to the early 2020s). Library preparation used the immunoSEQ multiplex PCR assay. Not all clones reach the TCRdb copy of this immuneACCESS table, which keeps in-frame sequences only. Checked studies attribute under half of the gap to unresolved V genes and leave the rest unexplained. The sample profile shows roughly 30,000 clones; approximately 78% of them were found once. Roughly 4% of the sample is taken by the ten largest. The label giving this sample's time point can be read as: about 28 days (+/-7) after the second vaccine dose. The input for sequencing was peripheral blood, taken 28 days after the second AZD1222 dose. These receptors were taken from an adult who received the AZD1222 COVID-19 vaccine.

The CDR3 spells CASSSVFFATNEKLFF. The CDR3 DNA is TGTGCCAGCAGTTCCGTATTCTTTGCAACTAATGAAAAACTGTTTTTT. The chain recombines TRBV28 with TRBJ1-4, with D uncertain. V lost 4 bases, J lost 0 bases, and 12 bases lay in between. From germline, CDR1 is MDHEN and CDR2 SYDVKM. The length of the CDR3 is 16 residues.

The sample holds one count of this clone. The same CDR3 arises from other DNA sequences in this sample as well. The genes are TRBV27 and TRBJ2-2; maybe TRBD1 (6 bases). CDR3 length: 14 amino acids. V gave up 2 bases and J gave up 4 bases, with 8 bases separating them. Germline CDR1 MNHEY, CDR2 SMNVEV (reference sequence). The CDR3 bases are TGTGCCAGCAGTTTAGGGGACACCACCGGGGAGCTGTTTTTT. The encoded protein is CASSLGDTTGELFF.

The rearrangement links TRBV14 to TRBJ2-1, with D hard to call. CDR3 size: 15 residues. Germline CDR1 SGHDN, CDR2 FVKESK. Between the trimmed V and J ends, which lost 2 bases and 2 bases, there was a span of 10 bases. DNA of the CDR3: TGTGCCAGCAGCCAACTAGGGCCTACCTACAATGAGCAGTTCTTC. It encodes CASSQLGPTYNEQFF.

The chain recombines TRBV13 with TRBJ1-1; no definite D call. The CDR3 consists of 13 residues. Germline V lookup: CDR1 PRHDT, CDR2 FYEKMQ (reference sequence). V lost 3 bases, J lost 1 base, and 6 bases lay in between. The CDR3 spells CASSFRWNTEAFF. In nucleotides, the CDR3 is TGTGCCAGCAGCTTTAGGTGGAACACTGAAGCTTTCTTT.

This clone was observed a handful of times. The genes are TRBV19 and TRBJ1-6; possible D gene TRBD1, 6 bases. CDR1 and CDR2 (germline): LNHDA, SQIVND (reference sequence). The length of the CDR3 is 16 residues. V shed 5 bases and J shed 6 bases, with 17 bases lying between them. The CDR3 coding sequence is TGTGCCAGTAGTTCTGAGGGGGGGCTAAGTAATTCACCCCTCCACTTT. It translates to CASSSEGGLSNSPLHF.

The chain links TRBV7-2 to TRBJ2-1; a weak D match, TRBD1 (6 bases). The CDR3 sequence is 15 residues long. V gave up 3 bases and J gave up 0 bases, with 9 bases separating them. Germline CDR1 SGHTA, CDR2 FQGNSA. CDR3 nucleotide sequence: TGTGCCAGCAGCTTGACAGGACGCTCCTACAATGAGCAGTTCTTC. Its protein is CASSLTGRSYNEQFF.

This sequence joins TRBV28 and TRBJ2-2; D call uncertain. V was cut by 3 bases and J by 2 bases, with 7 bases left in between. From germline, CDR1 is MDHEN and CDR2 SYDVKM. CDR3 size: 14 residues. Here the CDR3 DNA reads TGTGCCAGCAGTTTGACCTTCAACACCGGGGAGCTGTTTTTT. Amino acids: CASSLTFNTGELFF.

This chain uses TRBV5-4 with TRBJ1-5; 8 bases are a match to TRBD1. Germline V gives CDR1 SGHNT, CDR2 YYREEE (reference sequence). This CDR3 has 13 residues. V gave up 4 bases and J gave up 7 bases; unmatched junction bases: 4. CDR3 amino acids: CASSAGGGQPQHF. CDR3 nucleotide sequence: TGTGCCAGCAGCGCAGGGGGCGGGCAGCCCCAGCATTTT.

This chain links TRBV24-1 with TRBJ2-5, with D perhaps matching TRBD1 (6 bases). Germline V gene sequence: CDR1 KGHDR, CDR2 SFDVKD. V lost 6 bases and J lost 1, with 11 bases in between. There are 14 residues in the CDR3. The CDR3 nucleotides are TGTGCCACCAGTCTGGGACACCCCCAAGAGACCCAGTACTTC. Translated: CATSLGHPQETQYF.

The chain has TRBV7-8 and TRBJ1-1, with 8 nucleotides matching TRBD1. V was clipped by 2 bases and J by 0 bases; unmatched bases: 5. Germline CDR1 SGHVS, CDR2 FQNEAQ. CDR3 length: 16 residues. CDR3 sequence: CASSLPGQGVNTEAFF. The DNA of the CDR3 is TGTGCCAGCAGCTTACCCGGACAGGGTGTGAACACTGAAGCTTTCTTT.

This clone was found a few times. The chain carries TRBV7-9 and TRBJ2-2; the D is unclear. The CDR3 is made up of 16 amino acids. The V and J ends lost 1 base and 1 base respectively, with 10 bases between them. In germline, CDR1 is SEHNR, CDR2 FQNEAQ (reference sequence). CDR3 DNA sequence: TGTGCCAGCAGCTTAGGTACCCGAGGGAACACCGGGGAGCTGTTTTTT. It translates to CASSLGTRGNTGELFF.

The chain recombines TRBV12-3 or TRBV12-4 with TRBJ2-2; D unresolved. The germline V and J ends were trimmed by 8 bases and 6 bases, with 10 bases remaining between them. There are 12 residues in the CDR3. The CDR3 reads CASVFPSGELFF. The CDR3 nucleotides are TGTGCCAGCGTCTTCCCGTCCGGGGAGCTGTTTTTT.

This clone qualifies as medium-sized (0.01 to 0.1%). Here the CDR3 reads CASSFSSGMYNEQFF. CDR3 nucleotides: TGTGCCAGCAGCTTTAGTAGCGGGATGTACAATGAGCAGTTCTTC. This sequence joins TRBV7-2 and TRBJ2-1; 8 nucleotides match TRBD2. Germline values: CDR1 SGHTA, CDR2 FQGNSA. V lost 3 bases to trimming and J lost 4 bases; unmatched junction nucleotides: 5. The CDR3 spans 15 residues.

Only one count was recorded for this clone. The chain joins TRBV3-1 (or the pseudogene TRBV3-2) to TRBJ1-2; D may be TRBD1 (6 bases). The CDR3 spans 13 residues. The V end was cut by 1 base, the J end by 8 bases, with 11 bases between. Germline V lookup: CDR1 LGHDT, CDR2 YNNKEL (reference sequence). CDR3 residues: CASSQVSGGGYTF. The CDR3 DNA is TGTGCCAGCAGCCAAGTTAGTGGGGGCGGCTACACCTTC.

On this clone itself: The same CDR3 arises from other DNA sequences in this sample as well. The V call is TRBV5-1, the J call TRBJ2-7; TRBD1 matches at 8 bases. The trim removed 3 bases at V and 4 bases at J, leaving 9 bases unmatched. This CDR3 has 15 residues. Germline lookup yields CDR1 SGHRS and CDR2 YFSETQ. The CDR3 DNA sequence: TGCGCCAGCAGCTCGACCGGGACAGGATCTTACGAGCAGTACTTC. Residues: CASSSTGTGSYEQYF.

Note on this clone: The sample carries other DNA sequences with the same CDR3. The CDR3 protein is CASSLRLAGSTDTQYF. CDR3 bases: TGTGCCAGCAGCTTAAGGCTAGCGGGTAGCACAGATACGCAGTATTTT. The chain couples TRBV7-6 to TRBJ2-3, with 8 bases that match TRBD2. Germline CDR1 SGHVS, CDR2 FNYEAQ. The CDR3 has 16 amino acids. Trimming cost V 2 bases and J 0 bases; bases outside gene matches: 4.